Listed here are 21 T cell receptor beta chains from one sample, sequenced in a study of STAT3 mutations in large granular lymphocyte leukemia. General study results and limits: In T-cell large granular lymphocyte leukemia, about half of patients showed multiple immunodominant subclonotypes.

Their antigen targets remain unknown. Assay used: immunoSEQ multiplex PCR; TCRdb lists only in-frame clones, some missing. The sample contains about 42,000 clones, about 81% of which appear only once. Sequencing input: PBMCs. These receptors all stem from a human donor with T large granular lymphocyte leukemia. Some clones in this sample may be carry-over from other donors' samples.

The chain combines TRBV27 with TRBJ2-3; a possible D gene is TRBD2 (6 bases). Trimming took 3 bases from V and 6 from J, leaving 16 bases between them. The CDR3 sequence is 15 residues long. Germline loops: CDR1 MNHEY, CDR2 SMNVEV (reference sequence). The CDR3 reads CASSFGGGPSDTQYF. CDR3 nucleotides: TGTGCCAGCAGTTTTGGCGGAGGGCCCTCCGATACGCAGTATTTT.

Concerning this clone: The sample contains more than one DNA sequence encoding this CDR3. The V call is TRBV7-9, the J call TRBJ2-5; no reliable D call. The CDR3 covers 11 residues. Germline CDR1 is SEHNR and CDR2 is FQNEAQ (reference sequence). V was shortened by 2 bases and J by 3 bases, with 1 base between the two germline ends. As DNA, the CDR3 is TGTGCCAGCAGCTTAAAAGAGACCCAGTACTTC. It specifies CASSLKETQYF.

CDR3 region: CASSYSSGGGQPQHF. The CDR3 DNA reads as TGTGCCAGCAGTTACTCGAGCGGGGGCGGTCAGCCCCAGCATTTT. The chain has TRBV6-6 and TRBJ1-5; maybe TRBD1 (6 bases). CDR3 size: 15 residues. The ends were cut back, 0 bases at V and 6 bases at J, with 12 bases in the middle. Germline loops: CDR1 MNHNY, CDR2 SVGAGI (reference sequence).

This clone was detected a few times. The chain carries TRBV6-1 and TRBJ1-6; the match to TRBD1 covers 9 bases. Germline V gene sequence: CDR1 MNHNS, CDR2 SASEGT. The trim removed 3 bases at V and 9 bases at J, leaving 9 bases unmatched. This CDR3 is 16 amino acids long. CDR3: CASSDWGTGSGSPLHF. For the CDR3, the DNA is TGTGCCAGCAGTGATTGGGGGACAGGGAGTGGTTCACCCCTCCACTTT.

This chain joins TRBV7-9 and TRBJ1-1, with 7 positions matching TRBD1. J gave up 1 base and V 1 base, and 9 bases lay outside the gene matches. Germline V gene sequence: CDR1 SEHNR, CDR2 FQNEAQ (reference sequence). The CDR3 contains 17 residues. The CDR3 bases are TGTGCCAGCAGCTTAGTCCCGACAGGGCGATCGAACACTGAAGCTTTCTTT. Translated, it gives CASSLVPTGRSNTEAFF.

The chain carries TRBV5-1 and TRBJ2-1; 11 positions match TRBD1. Per the germline V gene, CDR1 is SGHRS and CDR2 is YFSETQ. The length of the CDR3 is 15 residues. V was pared by 0 bases and J by 8 bases, with 4 bases of the junction left unmatched. CDR3 residues: CASSLGTGGVDEQFF. The CDR3 coding sequence is TGCGCCAGCAGCTTGGGGACAGGGGGCGTAGATGAGCAGTTCTTC.

This clone was counted only a few times. The gene calls are TRBV7-6 and TRBJ2-7; D possibly corresponds to TRBD1 (5 bases). V shed 2 bases and J shed 5 bases, with 7 bases lying between them. The germline V gene has CDR1 SGHVS and CDR2 FNYEAQ. There are 12 residues in the CDR3. The CDR3 protein is CASSLSRDEQYF. CDR3 DNA sequence: TGTGCCAGCAGCTTATCCAGGGACGAGCAGTACTTC.

This clone appeared once. The rearrangement links TRBV18 to TRBJ2-5; D is undetermined. Germline assignment: CDR1 KGHSH and CDR2 LQKENI. The CDR3 spans 12 residues. With 2 bases removed from V and 5 bases from J, the gap between germline ends came to 6 bases. The CDR3 DNA reads TGTGCCAGCTCACCAATTGATGAGACCCAGTACTTC. It translates to CASSPIDETQYF.

V usage is TRBV27 and J usage is TRBJ2-5; no firm D call. This CDR3 contains 12 residues. From germline, CDR1 is MNHEY and CDR2 SMNVEV (reference sequence). V was pared by 6 bases and J by 2 bases, with 7 bases between. The CDR3 here is CASRSVQETQYF. The DNA of the CDR3 is TGTGCCAGCAGATCGGTGCAAGAGACCCAGTACTTC.

The chain couples TRBV6-1 to TRBJ1-6; TRBD1 matches at 7 bases. Trimming took 4 bases from V and 5 from J; bases not matched to a gene: 5. The CDR3 consists of 15 residues. In germline, CDR1 is MNHNS, CDR2 SASEGT. DNA of the CDR3: TGTGCCAGCAGTGTTGCTGGACAGGATAATTCACCCCTCCACTTT. As protein: CASSVAGQDNSPLHF.

This CDR3 is CATSRDLLAGGTDTQYF. CDR3 in DNA: TGTGCCACCAGCAGAGATCTCCTAGCGGGGGGCACAGATACGCAGTATTTT. V gene TRBV15 combines with J gene TRBJ2-3; 10 nucleotides align to TRBD2. Per germline, CDR1 LNHNV and CDR2 YYDKDF (reference sequence). CDR3 size: 17 residues. V was pared by 0 bases and J by 1 base, with 4 bases of the junction left unmatched.

The chain carries TRBV25-1 and TRBJ1-2; 7 bases align to TRBD1. The germline CDR1 and CDR2 sequences are MGHDK and SYGVNS. Trimming removed 7 bases from V and 3 bases from J; junction bases left unmatched: 5. The CDR3 is 13 residues long. CDR3 sequence: CASTGGKDYGYTF. The CDR3 DNA reads as TGTGCCAGCACAGGGGGTAAGGACTATGGCTACACCTTC.

This clone was recorded once. The rearrangement links TRBV10-3 to TRBJ2-1; TRBD1 agrees at 8 bases. CDR3 length: 15 residues. Germline V lookup: CDR1 ENHRY, CDR2 SYGVKD. V dropped 3 bases and J dropped 2; count of bases not matched to a gene: 3. In DNA, the CDR3 is TGTGCCATCAGTGATAAACAGGGGGCCTACAATGAGCAGTTCTTC. As protein: CAISDKQGAYNEQFF.

V is TRBV30 and J is TRBJ1-3; D not certain. The germline CDR1 and CDR2 sequences are GTSNPN and SVGIG (reference sequence). V was cut by 4 bases and J by 4 bases, with 8 bases left in between. The length of the CDR3 is 12 residues. The CDR3 is CAWKGLGNTIYF. The CDR3 DNA sequence: TGTGCCTGGAAGGGCCTCGGAAACACCATATATTTT.

This clone was detected a few times. As DNA, the CDR3 is TGTGCCACAGGGGACAATCAGCCCCAGCATTTT. Its translation: CATGDNQPQHF. This chain links TRBV28 with TRBJ1-5, with a weak D call TRBD1 (6 bases). Trimming cost V 10 bases and J 3 bases, with 7 bases left between them. The germline CDR1 and CDR2 sequences are MDHEN and SYDVKM. The CDR3 runs to 11 residues.

The rearrangement uses TRBV2 and TRBJ2-5; D might be TRBD1 (6 bases). CDR1 and CDR2 from the germline V gene are SNHLY and FYNNEI. V lost 6 bases to trimming and J lost 4 bases, with 18 bases between them. The CDR3 is made up of 15 amino acids. CDR3 sequence: CASREDSPGTETQYF. The CDR3 DNA follows: TGTGCCAGCAGGGAGGACAGCCCGGGAACAGAGACCCAGTACTTC. Full variable domain (outside the CDR3, taken from reference TRBV2 and TRBJ2-5): EPEVTQTPSHQVTQMGQEVILRCVPISNHLYFYWYRQILGQKVEFLVSFYNNEISEKSEIFDDQFSVERPDGSNFTLKIRSTKLEDSAMYFCASREDSPGTETQYFGPGTRLLVL.

The chain joins TRBV6-5 to TRBJ2-7, with 9 nucleotides matching TRBD1. The CDR3 runs to 14 residues. Germline values: CDR1 MNHEY, CDR2 SVGAGI. The V and J ends lost 4 bases and 7 bases, in that order; junction bases with no gene match: 8. CDR3 sequence: CASSFVEGQGEQYF. CDR3 nucleotide sequence: TGTGCCAGCAGTTTCGTAGAGGGACAGGGTGAGCAGTACTTC.

This rearrangement joins TRBV4-3 to TRBJ2-5; a possible D gene is TRBD2 (6 bases). This CDR3 is 17 amino acids long. The V end was cut by 1 base, the J end by 5 bases, with 20 bases between. The germline CDR1 and CDR2 sequences are LGHNA and YSLEER. The CDR3 DNA reads TGCGCCAGCAGCCAAGGATTTCCGGGGACTTCCCGGGAGACCCAGTACTTC. This sequence encodes CASSQGFPGTSRETQYF.

This clone was observed a single time. This chain links TRBV15 with TRBJ1-4; D gene unclear. Germline V gene lookup returns CDR1 LNHNV and CDR2 YYDKDF (reference sequence). V was pared by 1 base and J by 4 bases, with 4 bases between. The CDR3 is 13 residues long. The CDR3 nucleotides read TGTGCCACCAGCAGAGTCTTTAATGAAAAACTGTTTTTT. Its protein is CATSRVFNEKLFF.

The chain links TRBV28 to TRBJ1-2; D possibly corresponds to TRBD1 (5 bases). With 3 bases removed from V and 7 bases from J, the gap between germline ends came to 9 bases. Germline V gene lookup returns CDR1 MDHEN and CDR2 SYDVKM. This CDR3 comprises 12 residues. CDR3 loop: CASSFRVRGYTF. The CDR3, as DNA: TGTGCCAGCAGTTTCAGGGTTCGTGGCTACACCTTC.

The J gene is TRBJ1-3, the V gene TRBV5-1, with a possible D match to TRBD1 (5 bases). Trimming removed 1 base at V and 3 bases at J, with 14 bases between. Germline V lookup: CDR1 SGHRS, CDR2 YFSETQ. The CDR3 totals 16 residues. The CDR3 coding sequence is TGCGCCAGCAGCTTGTCAGGGCGTCCAAATGGAAACACCATATATTTT. It yields the protein CASSLSGRPNGNTIYF. Using reference TRBV5-1 and TRBJ1-3 for the parts outside the CDR3, the full variable domain is KAGVTQTPRYLIKTRGQQVTLSCSPISGHRSVSWYQQTPGQGLQFLFEYFSETQRNKGNFPGRFSGRQFSNSRSEMNVSTLELGDSALYLCASSLSGRPNGNTIYFGEGSWLTVV.